Presented here are 26 T cell receptor beta chains from one specimen sequenced in a study of shared clonotypes between healthy human individuals. The method was immunoSEQ multiplex PCR; TCRdb's version includes in-frame clones alone and lacks a portion of them. In the table there are approximately 940,000 clones, approximately 80% of which are singletons. Sequenced: memory CD4+ T cells sorted from blood. Subset of the sample: CD45RA-negative fraction. The origin of the receptors is a man younger than 35 in good health.

The rearrangement uses TRBV20-1 and TRBJ1-4, with no clear D. The ends were cut back, 6 bases at V and 8 bases at J, with 10 bases in the middle. The CDR3 covers 11 residues. Germline CDR1 and CDR2: DFQATT and SNEGSKA (reference sequence). The CDR3 DNA reads as TGCAGTGCCGACGCGGGGGAAAAACTGTTTTTT. Encoded protein: CSADAGEKLFF.

The chain employs TRBV28 and TRBJ1-3; 7 bases align to TRBD1. Per germline, CDR1 MDHEN and CDR2 SYDVKM. CDR3 length: 15 amino acids. The ends lost 5 bases at V and 3 bases at J; junction bases unmatched: 7. CDR3 bases: TGTGCCAGCAGTCCGTCGGCAGGGGGTGGAAACACCATATATTTT. Amino acid sequence: CASSPSAGGGNTIYF.

This chain connects TRBV7-2 to TRBJ2-7, with 14 bases lining up with TRBD2. J was trimmed by 5 bases and V by 3 bases; bases with no gene match: 9. CDR1 is SGHTA, CDR2 FQGNSA, per germline. CDR3 size: 17 residues. The CDR3 region has the DNA TGTGCCAGCAGCTTGGAGACTAGCGGGAGGGCCGGAAACGAGCAGTACTTC. The encoded protein is CASSLETSGRAGNEQYF. The whole variable domain, filled in from reference TRBV7-2 and TRBJ2-7, reads GAGVSQSPSNKVTEKGKDVELRCDPISGHTALYWYRQSLGQGLEFLIYFQGNSAPDKSGLPSDRFSAERTGGSVSTLTIQRTQQEDSAVYLCASSLETSGRAGNEQYFGPGTRLTVT.

The rearrangement uses TRBV5-6 and TRBJ1-2; 11 nucleotides line up with TRBD1. In germline, CDR1 is SGHDT, CDR2 YYEEEE. The ends lost 4 bases at V and 4 bases at J; junction bases unmatched: 9. This CDR3 region has 16 residues. The CDR3 bases are TGTGCCAGCAGCCCATCAGGGACAGGGGGTTCCTATGGCTACACCTTC. Its translation is CASSPSGTGGSYGYTF.

The chain recombines TRBV12-2 with TRBJ1-3. TRBV12-2 is reported as a pseudogene. The CDR3 is made up of 14 amino acids. Here the CDR3 reads CASRPRGAGNTIYF. Here the CDR3 DNA reads TGTGCAAGTCGCCCCCGGGGGGCAGGAAACACCATATATTTT.

The gene calls are TRBV6-1 and TRBJ1-1, with D possibly TRBD1 on 5 matching bases. Germline lookup yields CDR1 MNHNS and CDR2 SASEGT. The CDR3 has 13 residues. Trimming cost V 5 bases and J 6 bases, with 13 bases left between them. CDR3: CASSLDKGAEAFF. The DNA of the CDR3 is TGTGCCAGCAGTTTGGACAAAGGCGCTGAAGCTTTCTTT.

Here the CDR3 reads CASSRLHTEAFF. Written as DNA, the CDR3 is TGTGCCAGCAGCAGACTGCACACTGAAGCTTTCTTT. This chain uses TRBV6-5 with TRBJ1-1; D is unclear. This CDR3 comprises 12 residues. Trimming stripped 6 bases from V and 3 bases from J, with 8 bases between. Germline CDR1 is MNHEY and CDR2 is SVGAGI.

The chain is built from TRBV7-2 and TRBJ2-5, with TRBD2 identical over 15 bases. V was clipped by 5 bases and J by 5 bases; unmatched bases: 9. The CDR3 extends over 17 amino acids. Germline-derived CDR1 and CDR2 are SGHTA and FQGNSA. The CDR3 here is CASSRGLAGGPWETQYF. The CDR3 DNA is TGTGCCAGCAGCCGAGGACTAGCGGGAGGGCCATGGGAGACCCAGTACTTC.

This clone was counted between two and nine times. Distinct nucleotide sequences in the sample also encode this CDR3. The chain carries TRBV9 and TRBJ2-7, with TRBD2 matching 11 bases. Germline V CDR1 and CDR2: SGDLS, YYNGEE. This CDR3 has 14 amino acids. J gave up 6 bases and V 1 base, and 3 bases lay outside the gene matches. The CDR3 nucleotides read TGTGCCAGCAGCGTATCGCTAGCGGGAGGCGAGCAGTACTTC. Translation: CASSVSLAGGEQYF.

The chain employs TRBV13 and TRBJ2-5; 11 positions agree with TRBD2. The CDR3 sequence is 17 residues long. In germline, CDR1 is PRHDT, CDR2 FYEKMQ (reference sequence). The V gene end was trimmed by 4 bases and the J gene end by 1 base; junction bases not matched to a gene: 8. The CDR3 DNA reads TGTGCCAGCAGCTGGACTAGCGGGTTAGGATTCCAAGAGACCCAGTACTTC. Translating gives CASSWTSGLGFQETQYF.

This clone was counted a single time. The chain links TRBV11-2 to TRBJ1-1; no definite D call. CDR1 SGHAT and CDR2 FQNNGV come from the germline V gene. The CDR3 is made up of 12 amino acids. V lost 1 base and J 4 bases, leaving 4 bases between the germline ends. CDR3 residues: CASSLGTTEAFF. CDR3 nucleotide sequence: TGTGCCAGCAGCTTAGGGACCACTGAAGCTTTCTTT. Using reference TRBV11-2 and TRBJ1-1 for the parts outside the CDR3, the full variable domain is EAGVAQSPRYKIIEKRQSVAFWCNPISGHATLYWYQQILGQGPKLLIQFQNNGVVDDSQLPKDRFSAERLKGVDSTLKIQPAKLEDSAVYLCASSLGTTEAFFGQGTRLTVV.

This clone was seen just once. This chain connects TRBV30 to TRBJ2-1; D gene unclear. Trimming took off 4 bases at V and 9 bases at J, with 16 bases between the two ends. Germline V lookup: CDR1 GTSNPN, CDR2 SVGIG (reference sequence). CDR3 length equals 13 residues. The CDR3 region is CAWKAAGRGEQFF. CDR3 DNA: TGTGCCTGGAAGGCGGCCGGGCGTGGTGAGCAGTTCTTC.

The chain joins TRBV25-1 to TRBJ1-2; no clear D. This CDR3 is 15 amino acids long. V was clipped by 4 bases and J by 6 bases, with 18 bases between them. Germline lookup yields CDR1 MGHDK and CDR2 SYGVNS. The CDR3 sequence is CASSANTAAIHGYTF. CDR3 DNA sequence: TGTGCCAGCAGTGCTAACACCGCAGCGATTCATGGCTACACCTTC.

The rearrangement joins TRBV12-1 to TRBJ1-2. TRBV12-1 has pseudogene status. CDR3 length: 15 residues. CDR3 nucleotide sequence: TGTGCCAGCAGCTTTACCGGGGGGGTAGGGTATGGCTACACCTTC. Residues: CASSFTGGVGYGYTF.

This clone was seen a few times. In the same sample, other DNA sequences code for this CDR3. The chain carries TRBV5-1 and TRBJ2-7; D is perhaps TRBD1 or TRBD2 (6 bases each). Trimming pared 4 bases from V and 4 bases from J, leaving 12 bases between. The CDR3 sequence is 13 residues long. Germline V gives CDR1 SGHRS, CDR2 YFSETQ. The CDR3 DNA reads as TGCGCCAGCAGCAAAGGGGGGTCTTACGAGCAGTACTTC. Translation gives CASSKGGSYEQYF.

The table lists this clone with many counts. The CDR3 DNA reads TGTGCCATCAGTGGGCCGGGAGGAGGCGTTTTCTTT. This translates into CAISGPGGGVFF. J is TRBJ1-1 and V is TRBV10-3; D is uncertain. V was trimmed by 4 bases and J by 13 bases, leaving 16 bases between them. The CDR3 runs 12 residues. In germline, CDR1 is ENHRY, CDR2 SYGVKD.

This chain links TRBV27 with TRBJ1-4; D uncertain. Looked up from germline, CDR1 is MNHEY and CDR2 is SMNVEV (reference sequence). V was clipped by 5 bases and J by 7 bases, with 14 bases between them. The CDR3 sequence is 14 residues long. As DNA, the CDR3 is TGTGCCAGCAGTCCCGACGGAAGGTCTGAAAAACTGTTTTTT. Amino acids: CASSPDGRSEKLFF.

The chain uses TRBV7-6 and TRBJ2-7, with 8 bases lining up with TRBD2. Per the germline V gene, CDR1 is SGHVS and CDR2 is FNYEAQ. The CDR3 is 14 residues long. Trimming took 5 bases from V and 2 from J; bases not matched to a gene: 5. Here the CDR3 DNA reads TGTGCCAGCAGCCTTAGCGGGGTAGCCTACGAGCAGTACTTC. Its translation is CASSLSGVAYEQYF.

This clone was seen only once. The V call is TRBV28, the J call TRBJ2-5; D might be TRBD2 (5 bases). CDR1 is MDHEN and CDR2 is SYDVKM in the germline V gene. V lost 3 bases and J 3 bases, leaving 14 bases between the germline ends. CDR3 length: 15 amino acids. The DNA for the CDR3 is TGTGCCAGCAGTTTGAGGGCCCCCTGGGAAGAGACCCAGTACTTC. Its translation is CASSLRAPWEETQYF.

This clone has at least ten counts. The V call is TRBV7-2, the J call TRBJ1-2; TRBD1 might be the D (5 bases). V was shortened by 2 bases and J by 6 bases, with 19 bases between the two germline ends. The CDR3 totals 16 residues. CDR1 is SGHTA and CDR2 is FQGNSA in the germline V gene. CDR3 amino acids: CASSLRPGTLGDGYTF. In DNA, the CDR3 is TGTGCCAGCAGCTTACGGCCAGGGACCTTGGGGGATGGCTACACCTTC.

This clone was observed at least ten times. The chain joins TRBV4-3 to TRBJ1-4; no clear D gene. Per germline, CDR1 LGHNA and CDR2 YSLEER. The CDR3 spans 15 residues. V dropped 0 bases and J dropped 2 bases, with 7 bases sitting between them. CDR3 DNA: TGCGCCAGCAGCCAAGATGGGATGACTAATGAAAAACTGTTTTTT. It specifies CASSQDGMTNEKLFF.

The gene calls are TRBV7-9 and TRBJ2-3; no definite D call. The CDR3 runs to 16 residues. CDR1 SEHNR and CDR2 FQNEAQ come from the germline V gene (reference sequence). The V end was cut by 4 bases, the J end by 1 base, with 15 bases between. The CDR3 nucleotides are TGTGCCAGCAGCTCAGACTGGGCTTCGGGCACAGATACGCAGTATTTT. Protein: CASSSDWASGTDTQYF.

This CDR3 reads CASSPQVVEQYF. The DNA of the CDR3 is TGTGCCAGCAGCCCTCAAGTGGTCGAGCAGTACTTC. The rearrangement joins TRBV11-2 to TRBJ2-7, with D hard to call. Trimming took off 5 bases at V and 6 bases at J, with 11 bases between the two ends. Germline V gene lookup returns CDR1 SGHAT and CDR2 FQNNGV. CDR3 length: 12 amino acids.

This clone has more than one count but fewer than ten. The chain couples TRBV28 to TRBJ1-3, with TRBD1 matching over 7 bases. The junction had 6 bases not matched to a gene; V was cut back by 10 bases and J by 3 bases. The CDR3 has 13 residues. CDR1 and CDR2 from the germline V gene are MDHEN and SYDVKM. The CDR3 nucleotides are TGTGCCACTACGACAGGGAATGGAAACACCATATATTTT. This translates into CATTTGNGNTIYF. Combining the CDR3 with reference TRBV28 and TRBJ1-3 gives the whole variable domain DVKVTQSSRYLVKRTGEKVFLECVQDMDHENMFWYRQDPGLGLRLIYFSYDVKMKEKGDIPEGYSVSREKKERFSLILESASTNQTSMYLCATTTGNGNTIYFGEGSWLTVV.

V usage is TRBV14 and J usage is TRBJ1-2, with D unresolved. Deletions cut 0 bases from V and 3 bases from J, with 11 bases between. Germline V gene data show CDR1 as SGHDN and CDR2 as FVKESK. The CDR3 is 15 residues long. The CDR3 reads CASSQEPRRHYGYTF. CDR3 nucleotides: TGTGCCAGCAGCCAAGAACCCCGACGGCACTATGGCTACACCTTC.

The V gene is TRBV29-1, the J gene TRBJ1-4; D unclear. CDR3 length equals 15 residues. V was shortened by 6 bases and J by 2 bases, with 16 bases between the two germline ends. Germline CDR1 reads SQVTM; CDR2 reads ANQGSEA. CDR3 sequence (DNA): TGCAGCGTGGCAGTCCTGGGCGGTACTAATGAAAAACTGTTTTTT. This codes for CSVAVLGGTNEKLFF.